Reported below is one T cell receptor (beta chain). Its antigen remains unidentified. This CDR3 contains 14 residues. With 4 bases removed from V and 3 bases from J, the gap between germline ends came to 13 bases. The germline CDR1 and CDR2 sequences are SGHTA and FQGNSA. This sample is part of a study of human thymus T cells. Findings of the study overall: Thymic and blood repertoires appeared to display a bias in their usage of V and J genes.

Resections from corrective heart surgery provided thymus tissue. Libraries were prepared by immunoSEQ multiplex PCR; TCRdb keeps only in-frame clonotypes and omits some of them. This table holds fewer than 85,000 clones, 85% to 95% found once. This chain uses TRBV7-2 with TRBJ2-7, with D unresolved. Sequenced: thymus tissue. The sequence came from a girl in the first two years of life with a congenital heart defect but otherwise immunologically healthy. The CDR3 sequence: CASSYGPLGYEQYF. Here the CDR3 DNA reads TGTGCCAGCAGCTACGGACCGCTGGGCTACGAGCAGTACTTC.